This note documents a single T cell receptor beta chain sequence. Its antigen is as yet unknown. Distinct nucleotide sequences in the sample also encode this CDR3. This specimen comes from a study of cytomegalovirus exposure and HLA in healthy donors. The study's findings and limits: Previously analyzed data showed that most TCR beta V segments were productive at a frequency of about 87% or about 30%. Reportedly, cytomegalovirus status was diagnosed with high sensitivity and specificity. Associated with cytomegalovirus, according to the listing, were 150 to 200 TCR beta chains.

With 60 Vbeta and 13 Jbeta primers, the PCR was carried out. Profiling relied on immunoSEQ multiplex PCR, and the TCRdb table lists in-frame clones only, not all of them. The repertoire includes about 110,000 clones, approximately 66% of them detected once, and approximately 11% sits in the top ten. CDR1 SGHRS and CDR2 YFSETQ come from the germline V gene. CDR3 length: 14 residues. V lost 0 bases, J lost 4 bases, and 8 bases lay in between. The sequenced material came from PBMCs. This TCR was recovered from a man between 40 and 49 years old in good health and CMV-seropositive. The chain is built from TRBV5-1 and TRBJ2-1; D is undetermined. The CDR3 here is CASSLGEAYNEQFF. For the CDR3, the DNA is TGCGCCAGCAGCTTGGGAGAGGCGTACAATGAGCAGTTCTTC.